A selection of T cell receptor beta chains follows, all from one sample in a study of T cell responses to AZD1222 COVID-19 vaccine. Here immunoSEQ multiplex PCR was the method, and the copy in TCRdb shows in-frame clones only, minus some. The profile shows some 110,000 clones, more than 75% of them singletons. Sequenced material: peripheral blood, taken on day 0 of AZD1222 vaccination. These receptors all stem from an adult in good health. Both conserved end residues are part of each CDR3. The D gene is left open where the match is weak. Clone size, where shown, is once, few, many, or a class for clones that have expanded.

TRBJ1-1 NA TRBV20-1 NA CSAPWEAEAFF TGCAGTGCTCCATGGGAGGCTGAAGCTTTCTTT
TRBJ1-5 once TRBV19 NA CASSYGDTNQPQHF TGTGCCAGTAGTTATGGGGACACTAATCAGCCCCAGCATTTT
TRBJ1-6 few TRBV29-1 NA CSVETSPYSPLHF TGCAGCGTTGAGACATCCCCATACTCACCCCTCCACTTT
TRBJ1-2 once TRBV9 NA CASSVVGAYGYTF TGTGCCAGCAGCGTAGTCGGTGCCTATGGCTACACCTTC
TRBJ1-1 once TRBV6-5 NA CASRSGPRFSSFF TGTGCCAGCAGATCAGGGCCAAGGTTCTCGTCTTTCTTT
TRBJ1-6 NA TRBV2 NA CAIDEEGSYNSPLHF TGTGCCATCGATGAAGAAGGCTCCTATAATTCACCCCTCCACTTT
TRBJ1-4 NA TRBV18 NA CASSPVFQGLANEKLFF TGTGCCAGCTCACCAGTTTTCCAGGGGCTGGCTAATGAAAAACTGTTTTTT
TRBJ1-5 NA TRBV30 NA CAWSTRQDGWGNQPQHF TGTGCCTGGAGTACCCGACAGGACGGTTGGGGCAATCAGCCCCAGCATTTT
TRBJ2-1 NA TRBV7-2 NA CASSLGVASNNEQFF TGTGCCAGCAGCTTAGGAGTAGCTTCCAACAATGAGCAGTTCTTC
TRBJ2-7 NA TRBV6-5 TRBD1 CASSIGTGPYEQYF TGTGCCAGCAGTATCGGGACAGGCCCCTACGAGCAGTACTTC
TRBJ1-4 NA TRBV28 NA CASTSQQSNEKLFF TGTGCCAGCACCTCACAACAGTCGAATGAAAAACTGTTTTTT
TRBJ1-6 NA TRBV28 TRBD1 CASSMGTGGGSYNSPLHF TGTGCCAGCAGTATGGGGACAGGGGGGGGCTCCTATAATTCACCCCTCCACTTT
TRBJ1-6 NA TRBV30 NA CAWEILAGRNSPLHF TGTGCCTGGGAGATTTTGGCAGGGCGAAATTCACCCCTCCACTTT
TRBJ2-3 NA TRBV2 NA CASRGTSSTDTQYF TGTGCCAGCAGGGGGACCTCTAGCACAGATACGCAGTATTTT
TRBJ2-7 NA TRBV5-1 NA CASSGRGASYEQYF TGCGCCAGCAGTGGTAGAGGGGCGTCCTACGAGCAGTACTTC
TRBJ1-3 once TRBV6-1 NA CASSETPGSGGNTIYF TGTGCCAGCAGTGAAACCCCAGGCTCGGGTGGAAACACCATATATTTT
TRBJ1-1 NA TRBV3-1/TRBV3-2 TRBD1 CASSLRTGERGTEAFF TGTGCCAGCAGCCTCCGGACAGGGGAGCGGGGCACTGAAGCTTTCTTT
TRBJ2-3 NA TRBV6-5 TRBD1 CASSTIRGFTDTQYF TGTGCCAGCAGTACGATCAGGGGGTTCACAGATACGCAGTATTTT
TRBJ2-3 NA TRBV9 TRBD2 CASSVEGGLATDTQYF TGTGCCAGCAGCGTAGAGGGAGGACTAGCAACAGATACGCAGTATTTT
TRBJ2-1 NA TRBV12-3/TRBV12-4 NA CASGFGEQFF TGTGCCAGCGGTTTTGGTGAGCAGTTCTTC
TRBJ1-2 few TRBV7-2 NA CASSLEPERSRGYTF TGTGCCAGCAGCTTGGAACCGGAGAGGAGTCGGGGCTACACCTTC
TRBJ1-4 NA TRBV11-2 NA CASTVREGKLFF TGTGCCAGCACCGTCCGGGAAGGAAAACTGTTTTTT
TRBJ2-2 NA TRBV6-5 TRBD2 CASSFRLAGGLGELFF TGTGCCAGCAGTTTTAGACTAGCTGGAGGTCTTGGGGAGCTGTTTTTT
TRBJ1-5 NA TRBV6-5 NA CASNSGYNDNQPQHF TGTGCCAGCAATTCAGGGTACAACGACAATCAGCCCCAGCATTTT
TRBJ1-6 NA TRBV28 NA CASSLGREGNSPLHF TGTGCCAGCAGTTTAGGCAGGGAGGGAAATTCACCCCTCCACTTT
TRBJ1-2 once TRBV5-1 NA CASSFDTNYGYTF TGCGCCAGCAGTTTCGACACTAACTATGGCTACACCTTC
TRBJ1-4 NA TRBV28 TRBD1 CASSFRGRGHEKLFF TGTGCCAGCAGTTTTCGGGGCAGGGGGCATGAAAAACTGTTTTTT
TRBJ1-5 once TRBV5-6 NA CASSLAGSYSNQPQHF TGTGCCAGCAGCTTGGCAGGGTCGTATAGCAATCAGCCCCAGCATTTT
TRBJ2-5 NA TRBV15 NA CATSRDGWGETQYF TGTGCCACCAGCAGAGACGGTTGGGGGGAGACCCAGTACTTC
TRBJ1-2 NA TRBV19 NA CASSVGSGVYGYTF TGTGCCAGTAGCGTTGGTTCGGGGGTCTATGGCTACACCTTC
TRBJ1-6 NA TRBV29-1 NA CSAGDGSPLHF TGCAGCGCCGGGGACGGTTCACCCCTCCACTTT
TRBJ1-3 NA TRBV3-1/TRBV3-2 NA CASSHYRDLSGNTIYF TGTGCCAGCAGCCATTACAGGGATCTCTCTGGAAACACCATATATTTT
TRBJ2-7 NA TRBV12-3/TRBV12-4 NA CASSPGSEQYF TGTGCCAGCAGTCCCGGAAGCGAGCAGTACTTC
TRBJ1-2 NA TRBV30 NA CAWSAGAAPYGYTF TGTGCCTGGAGTGCCGGGGCCGCTCCTTATGGCTACACCTTC
TRBJ1-2 NA TRBV7-9 TRBD1 CASSPSGGGGYTF TGTGCCAGCAGCCCGTCAGGGGGGGGAGGCTACACCTTC
TRBJ1-5 once TRBV3-1/TRBV3-2 NA CASSQGGNQPQHF TGTGCCAGCAGCCAGGGGGGCAATCAGCCCCAGCATTTT
TRBJ1-1 NA TRBV30 NA CAWSLSVGREAFF TGTGCCTGGAGCCTAAGTGTGGGACGGGAAGCTTTCTTT
TRBJ1-1 once TRBV28 NA CASRAPTVMNTEAFF TGTGCCAGCAGGGCCCCGACGGTAATGAACACTGAAGCTTTCTTT
TRBJ1-1 NA TRBV13 TRBD1 CATLTTGTENTEAFF TGTGCCACACTGACAACCGGGACAGAGAACACTGAAGCTTTCTTT
TRBJ1-1 NA TRBV19 NA CASIARGQLIMNTEAFF TGTGCCAGTATCGCTCGTGGACAGCTTATTATGAACACTGAAGCTTTCTTT
TRBJ1-6 NA TRBV3-1/TRBV3-2 NA CASSQAVEYNSPLHF TGTGCCAGCAGCCAGGCCGTCGAGTATAATTCACCCCTCCACTTT
TRBJ1-1 NA TRBV3-1/TRBV3-2 TRBD1 CASTGGFRNTEAFF TGTGCCAGCACAGGGGGATTCAGGAACACTGAAGCTTTCTTT
TRBJ1-2 NA TRBV28 NA CASSLNYGYTF TGTGCCAGCAGTTTGAACTATGGCTACACCTTC
TRBJ2-7 NA TRBV11-2 TRBD1 CASSPVNRQGHYEQYF TGTGCCAGCAGCCCAGTGAATCGACAGGGACACTACGAGCAGTACTTC
TRBJ1-2 NA TRBV7-6 TRBD1 CASSLGGTGPNYGYTF TGTGCCAGCAGCTTAGGGGGGACAGGTCCGAATTATGGCTACACCTTC
TRBJ1-5 NA TRBV28 NA CATTPGALAQPQHF TGTGCCACCACCCCGGGGGCGCTCGCCCAGCCCCAGCATTTT
TRBJ1-3 NA TRBV9 TRBD1 CASSEGGGTGRNTIYF TGTGCCAGCAGCGAGGGGGGCGGGACAGGACGAAACACCATATATTTT
TRBJ1-2 NA TRBV6-5 NA CASCQGPANYGYTF TGTGCCAGCTGCCAGGGCCCCGCTAACTATGGCTACACCTTC
TRBJ1-5 NA TRBV18 TRBD1 CASSPTATGTAYSNQPQHF TGTGCCAGCTCACCAACCGCAACAGGGACAGCATATAGCAATCAGCCCCAGCATTTT
TRBJ1-1 NA TRBV5-5 NA CASSTGGYTEAFF TGTGCCAGCAGTACAGGCGGGTACACTGAAGCTTTCTTT
TRBJ1-2 NA TRBV19 TRBD1 CASTTTGGPLYGYTF TGTGCCAGTACCACTACAGGGGGCCCTCTTTATGGCTACACCTTC
TRBJ2-7 NA TRBV19 TRBD2 CASSTSVGSYEQYF TGTGCCAGTTCGACTAGCGTTGGGTCCTACGAGCAGTACTTC
TRBJ2-7 NA TRBV7-9 TRBD2 CASSLAGAPYEQYF TGTGCCAGCTCCCTAGCGGGAGCCCCCTACGAGCAGTACTTC
TRBJ1-2 few TRBV5-1 NA CASRHDSYGYTF TGCGCCAGCAGGCACGATTCCTATGGCTACACCTTC